This T cell receptor beta chain was identified in a study of blood T cells in healthy people across ages. This clonotype was detected only a few times. Its target is unknown. With a J-beta primer mix and a sample-barcoded 5' primer, a second PCR ran 7 to 11 cycles. Every cDNA molecule bore a tag from a template-switch adaptor containing 12 random nucleotides. TCRdb redid the calling of the 5' RACE reads with MiXCR, one entry per CDR3 protein. The table shows about 780,000 distinct CDR3 sequences, with about half occurring only once. Study findings and constraints: Roughly linear declines in TCR beta diversity per million T cells occurred with age. Diversity figures derived from one million T cells were judged to underestimate the true value.

The V end was cut by 1 base, the J end by 4 bases, with 13 bases between. Germline-derived CDR1 and CDR2 are SGHDT and YYEEEE. This CDR3 is built from 15 residues. The chain has TRBV5-6 and TRBJ2-3; D remains ambiguous. Sequencing used blood. The source is an elderly man in good health. CDR3 in amino acids: CASSLKWGFPDTQYF. CDR3 nucleotides: TGTGCCAGCAGCTTGAAGTGGGGTTTCCCAGATACGCAGTATTTT.